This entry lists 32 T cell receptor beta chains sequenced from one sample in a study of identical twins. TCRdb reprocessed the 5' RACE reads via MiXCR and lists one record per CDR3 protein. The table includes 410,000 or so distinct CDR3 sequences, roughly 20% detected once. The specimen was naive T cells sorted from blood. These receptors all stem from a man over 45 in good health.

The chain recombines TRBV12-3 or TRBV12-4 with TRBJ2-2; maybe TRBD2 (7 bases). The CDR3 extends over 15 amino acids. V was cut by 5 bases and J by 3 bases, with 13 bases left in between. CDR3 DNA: TGTGCCAGCAGTCGGACTAGGGGGGACACCGGGGAGCTGTTTTTT. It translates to CASSRTRGDTGELFF.

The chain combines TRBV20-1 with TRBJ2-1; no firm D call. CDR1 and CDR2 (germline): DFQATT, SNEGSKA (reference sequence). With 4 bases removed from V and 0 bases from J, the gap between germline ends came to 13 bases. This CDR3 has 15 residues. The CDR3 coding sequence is TGCAGTGCTAACGGCGGATGGAGCTCCTACAATGAGCAGTTCTTC. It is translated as CSANGGWSSYNEQFF.

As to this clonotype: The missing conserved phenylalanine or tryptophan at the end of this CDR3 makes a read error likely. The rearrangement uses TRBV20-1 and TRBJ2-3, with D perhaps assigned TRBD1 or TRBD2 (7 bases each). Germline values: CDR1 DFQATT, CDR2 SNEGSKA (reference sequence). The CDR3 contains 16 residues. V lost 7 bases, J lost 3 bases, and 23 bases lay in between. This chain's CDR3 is CSDSRGPGGATDTQYC. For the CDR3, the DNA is TGCAGTGATAGTCGGGGGCCAGGGGGGGCTACAGATACGCAGTATTGT.

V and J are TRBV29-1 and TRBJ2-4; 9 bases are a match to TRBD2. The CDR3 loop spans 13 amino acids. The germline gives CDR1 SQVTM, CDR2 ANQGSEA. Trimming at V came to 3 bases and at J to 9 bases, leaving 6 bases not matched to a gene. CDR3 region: CSVEGLAGSIQYF. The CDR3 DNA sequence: TGCAGCGTTGAGGGACTAGCTGGTAGCATTCAGTACTTC.

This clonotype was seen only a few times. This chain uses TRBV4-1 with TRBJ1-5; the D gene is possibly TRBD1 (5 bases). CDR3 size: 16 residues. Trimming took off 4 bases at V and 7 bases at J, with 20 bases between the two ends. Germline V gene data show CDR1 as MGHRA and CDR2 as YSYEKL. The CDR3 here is CASSPGRVYPSQPQHF. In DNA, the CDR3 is TGCGCCAGCAGCCCGGGCAGGGTGTATCCTAGCCAGCCCCAGCATTTT.

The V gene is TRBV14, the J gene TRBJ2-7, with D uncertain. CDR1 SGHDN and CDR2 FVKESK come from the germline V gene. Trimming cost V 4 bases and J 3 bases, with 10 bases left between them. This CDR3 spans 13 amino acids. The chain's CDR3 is CASSRLINYEQYF. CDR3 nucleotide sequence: TGTGCCAGCAGCCGCCTTATTAACTACGAGCAGTACTTC.

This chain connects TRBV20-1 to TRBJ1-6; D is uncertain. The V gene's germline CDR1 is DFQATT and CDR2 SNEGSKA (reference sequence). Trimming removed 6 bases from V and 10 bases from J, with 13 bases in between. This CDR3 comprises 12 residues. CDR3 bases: TGCAGTGCCTCCGGCCCCGGGTCACCCCTCCACTTT. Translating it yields CSASGPGSPLHF.

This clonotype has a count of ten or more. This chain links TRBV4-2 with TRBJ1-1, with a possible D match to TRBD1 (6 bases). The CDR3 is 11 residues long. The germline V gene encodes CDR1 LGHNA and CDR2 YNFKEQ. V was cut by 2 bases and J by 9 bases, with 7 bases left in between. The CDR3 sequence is CASSQQGKAFF. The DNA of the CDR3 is TGTGCCAGCAGCCAACAGGGGAAAGCTTTCTTT.

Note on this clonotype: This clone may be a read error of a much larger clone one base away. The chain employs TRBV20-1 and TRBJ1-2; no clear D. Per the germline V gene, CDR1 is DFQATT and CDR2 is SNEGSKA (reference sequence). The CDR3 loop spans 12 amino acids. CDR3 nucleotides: TGCAGTGCTAGAGGCCTTAACTATGGCTCCACCTTC. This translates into CSARGLNYGSTF.

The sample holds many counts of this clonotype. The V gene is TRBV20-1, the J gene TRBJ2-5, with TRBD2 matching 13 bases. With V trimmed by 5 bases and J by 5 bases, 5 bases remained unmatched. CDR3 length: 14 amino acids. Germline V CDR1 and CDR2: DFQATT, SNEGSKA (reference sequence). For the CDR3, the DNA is TGCAGTGCTGGACTAGCGGGGGTTTGGGAGACCCAGTACTTC. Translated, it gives CSAGLAGVWETQYF.

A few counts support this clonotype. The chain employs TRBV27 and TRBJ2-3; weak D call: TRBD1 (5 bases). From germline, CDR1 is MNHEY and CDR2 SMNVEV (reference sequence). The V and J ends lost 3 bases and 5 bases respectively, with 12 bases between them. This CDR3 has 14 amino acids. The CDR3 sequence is CASSFGAGRDTQYF. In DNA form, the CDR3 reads TGTGCCAGCAGTTTTGGGGCAGGGCGAGATACGCAGTATTTT.

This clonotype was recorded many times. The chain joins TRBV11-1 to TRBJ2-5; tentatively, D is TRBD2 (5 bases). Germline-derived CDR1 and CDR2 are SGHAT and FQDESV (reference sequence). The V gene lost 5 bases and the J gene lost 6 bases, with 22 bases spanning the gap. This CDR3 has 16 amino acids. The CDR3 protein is CASSVTPGVSEKTQYF. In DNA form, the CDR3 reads TGTGCCAGCAGCGTAACCCCCGGGGTCTCGGAAAAGACCCAGTACTTC.

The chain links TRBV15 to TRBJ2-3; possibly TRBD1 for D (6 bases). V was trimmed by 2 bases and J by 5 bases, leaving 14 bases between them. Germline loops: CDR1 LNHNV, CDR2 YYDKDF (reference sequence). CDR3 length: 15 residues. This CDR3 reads CATSRSRGLEDTQYF. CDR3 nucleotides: TGTGCCACCAGCAGATCCAGGGGTCTGGAAGATACGCAGTATTTT.

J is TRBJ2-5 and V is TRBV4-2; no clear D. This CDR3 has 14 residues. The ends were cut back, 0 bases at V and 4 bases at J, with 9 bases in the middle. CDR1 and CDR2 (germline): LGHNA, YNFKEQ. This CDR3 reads CASSQEYNGETQYF. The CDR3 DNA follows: TGTGCCAGCAGCCAAGAGTATAATGGAGAGACCCAGTACTTC.

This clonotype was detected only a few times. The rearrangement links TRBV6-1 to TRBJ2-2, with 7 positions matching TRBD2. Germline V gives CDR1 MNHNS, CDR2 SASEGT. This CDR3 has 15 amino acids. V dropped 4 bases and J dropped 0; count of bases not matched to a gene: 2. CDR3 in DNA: TGTGCCAGCAGTGGGACTAGGCCGAACACCGGGGAGCTGTTTTTT. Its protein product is CASSGTRPNTGELFF.

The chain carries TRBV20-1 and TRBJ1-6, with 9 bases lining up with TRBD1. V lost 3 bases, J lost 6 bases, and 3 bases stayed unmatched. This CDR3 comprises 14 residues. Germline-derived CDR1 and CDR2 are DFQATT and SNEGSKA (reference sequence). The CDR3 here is CSASRDRVNSPLHF. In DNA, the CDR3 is TGCAGTGCTAGCAGGGACAGGGTTAATTCACCCCTCCACTTT.

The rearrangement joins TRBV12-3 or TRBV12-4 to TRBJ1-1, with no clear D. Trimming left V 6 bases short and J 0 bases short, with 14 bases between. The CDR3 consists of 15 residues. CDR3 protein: CASSPETVLNTEAFF. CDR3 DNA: TGTGCCAGCAGCCCAGAAACAGTACTGAACACTGAAGCTTTCTTT.

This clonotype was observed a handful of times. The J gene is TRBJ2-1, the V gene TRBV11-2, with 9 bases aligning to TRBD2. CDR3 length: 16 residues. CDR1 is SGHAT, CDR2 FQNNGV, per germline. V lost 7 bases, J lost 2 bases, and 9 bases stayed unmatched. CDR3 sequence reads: CASTFTAGGTYNEQFF. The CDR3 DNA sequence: TGTGCCAGCACTTTTACGGCGGGAGGGACCTACAATGAGCAGTTCTTC.

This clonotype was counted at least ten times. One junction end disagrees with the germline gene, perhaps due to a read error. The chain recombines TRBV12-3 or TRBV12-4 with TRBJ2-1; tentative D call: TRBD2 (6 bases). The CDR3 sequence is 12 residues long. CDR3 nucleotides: TGTGCCAGCAGTTCCGCGACTAGTCTCGCGGGATTC. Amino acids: CASSSATSLAGF.

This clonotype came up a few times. The CDR3 is CASSIDPSTVGYQPQHF. CDR3 sequence (DNA): TGTGCCAGTAGTATAGATCCCTCGACAGTAGGCTACCAGCCCCAGCATTTT. This chain links TRBV19 with TRBJ1-5, with a possible D match to TRBD1 (5 bases). In germline, CDR1 is LNHDA, CDR2 SQIVND (reference sequence). The CDR3 runs to 17 residues. V dropped 0 bases and J dropped 7 bases, with 19 bases sitting between them. Looking up the rest from reference TRBV19 and TRBJ1-5 gives the full variable domain: DGGITQSPKYLFRKEGQNVTLSCEQNLNHDAMYWYRQDPGQGLRLIYYSQIVNDFQKGDIAEGYSVSREKKESFPLTVTSAQKNPTAFYLCASSIDPSTVGYQPQHFGDGTRLSIL.

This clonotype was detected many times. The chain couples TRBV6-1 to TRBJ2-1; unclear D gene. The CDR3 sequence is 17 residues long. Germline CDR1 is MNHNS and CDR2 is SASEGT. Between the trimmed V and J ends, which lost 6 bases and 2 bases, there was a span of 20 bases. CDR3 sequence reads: CASSLRPADLAYNEQFF. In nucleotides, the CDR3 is TGTGCCAGCAGCCTCCGTCCGGCAGACCTAGCCTACAATGAGCAGTTCTTC.

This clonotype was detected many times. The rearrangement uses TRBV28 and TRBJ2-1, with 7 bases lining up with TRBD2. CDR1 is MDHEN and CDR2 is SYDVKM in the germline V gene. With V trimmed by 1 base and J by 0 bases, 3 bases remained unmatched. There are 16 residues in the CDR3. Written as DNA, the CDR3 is TGTGCCAGCAGTTTATTGGGAGGGAGCTCCTACAATGAGCAGTTCTTC. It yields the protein CASSLLGGSSYNEQFF.

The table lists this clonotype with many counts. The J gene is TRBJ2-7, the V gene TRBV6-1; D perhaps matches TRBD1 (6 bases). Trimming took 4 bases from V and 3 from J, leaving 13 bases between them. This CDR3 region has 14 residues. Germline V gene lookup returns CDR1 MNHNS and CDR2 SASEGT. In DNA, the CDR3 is TGTGCCAGCAGTGGCTGGACAGTCAGCTACGAGCAGTACTTC. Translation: CASSGWTVSYEQYF.

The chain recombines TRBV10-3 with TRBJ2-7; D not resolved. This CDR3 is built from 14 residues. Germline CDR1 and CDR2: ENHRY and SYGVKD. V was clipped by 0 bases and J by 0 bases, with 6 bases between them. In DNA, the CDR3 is TGTGCCATCAGTGAGTCAGTCAGCTCCTACGAGCAGTACTTC. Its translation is CAISESVSSYEQYF.

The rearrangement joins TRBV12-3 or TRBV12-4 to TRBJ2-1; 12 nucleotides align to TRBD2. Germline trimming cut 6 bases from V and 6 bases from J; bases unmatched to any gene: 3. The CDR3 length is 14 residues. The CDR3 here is CASSGLAGSNEQFF. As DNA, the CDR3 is TGTGCCAGCAGCGGACTAGCGGGGAGCAATGAGCAGTTCTTC.

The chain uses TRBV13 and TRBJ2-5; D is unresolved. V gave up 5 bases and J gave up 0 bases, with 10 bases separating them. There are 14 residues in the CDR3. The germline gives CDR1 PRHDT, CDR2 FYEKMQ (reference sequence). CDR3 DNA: TGTGCCAGCAGCCGAGACGCGTACCAAGAGACCCAGTACTTC. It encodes CASSRDAYQETQYF.

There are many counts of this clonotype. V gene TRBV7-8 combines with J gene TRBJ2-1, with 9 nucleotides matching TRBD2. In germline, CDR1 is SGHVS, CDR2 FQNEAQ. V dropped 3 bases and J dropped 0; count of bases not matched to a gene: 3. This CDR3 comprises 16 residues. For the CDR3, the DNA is TGTGCCAGCAGCTTCGCAGCGGGGGGCTCCTACAATGAGCAGTTCTTC. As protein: CASSFAAGGSYNEQFF.

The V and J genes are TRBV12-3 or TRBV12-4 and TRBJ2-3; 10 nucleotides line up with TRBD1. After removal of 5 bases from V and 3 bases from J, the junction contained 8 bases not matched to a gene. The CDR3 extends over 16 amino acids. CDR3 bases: TGTGCCAGCAGTACCGGACAGGGGGGTCGGACAGATACGCAGTATTTT. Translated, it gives CASSTGQGGRTDTQYF.

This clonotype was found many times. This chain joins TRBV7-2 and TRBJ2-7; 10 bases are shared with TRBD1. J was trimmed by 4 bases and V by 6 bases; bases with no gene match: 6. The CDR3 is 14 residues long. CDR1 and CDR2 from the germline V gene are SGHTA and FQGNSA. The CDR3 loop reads CASSLTGGSYEQYF. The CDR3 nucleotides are TGTGCCAGCAGTTTGACAGGGGGCTCGTACGAGCAGTACTTC.

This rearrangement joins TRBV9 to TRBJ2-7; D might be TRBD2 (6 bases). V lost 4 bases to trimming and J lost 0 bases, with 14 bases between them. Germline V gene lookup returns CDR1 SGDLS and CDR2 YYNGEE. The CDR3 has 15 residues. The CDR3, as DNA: TGTGCCAGCAGCCCCACGGGGGAAGGCTCCTACGAGCAGTACTTC. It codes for CASSPTGEGSYEQYF.

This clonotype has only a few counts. The CDR3 DNA is TGTGCCAGCAGTGAAGTAGGGCACGCGGGCGGCTACACCTTC. Encoded protein: CASSEVGHAGGYTF. This chain links TRBV25-1 with TRBJ1-2; D unresolved. V lost 2 bases to trimming and J lost 8 bases, with 15 bases between them. Germline loops: CDR1 MGHDK, CDR2 SYGVNS. This CDR3 contains 14 residues.

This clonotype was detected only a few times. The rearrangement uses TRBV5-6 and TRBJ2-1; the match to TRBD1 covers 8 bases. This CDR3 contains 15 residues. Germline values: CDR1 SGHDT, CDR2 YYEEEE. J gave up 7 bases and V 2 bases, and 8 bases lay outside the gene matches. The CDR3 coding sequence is TGTGCCAGCAGCTTAGGGACAGGTACCGGGAATGAGCAGTTCTTC. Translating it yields CASSLGTGTGNEQFF.